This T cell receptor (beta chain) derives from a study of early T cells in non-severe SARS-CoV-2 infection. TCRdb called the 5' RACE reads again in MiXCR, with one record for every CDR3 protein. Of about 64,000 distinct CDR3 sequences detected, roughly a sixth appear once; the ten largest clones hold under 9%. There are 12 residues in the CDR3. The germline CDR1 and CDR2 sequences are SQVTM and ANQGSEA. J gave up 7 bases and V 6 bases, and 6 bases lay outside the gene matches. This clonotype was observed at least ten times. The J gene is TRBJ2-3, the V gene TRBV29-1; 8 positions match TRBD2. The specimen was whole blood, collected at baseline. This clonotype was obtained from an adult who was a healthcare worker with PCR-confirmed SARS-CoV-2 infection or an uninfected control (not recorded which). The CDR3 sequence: CSVTSGEYTQYF. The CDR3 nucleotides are TGCAGCGTCACTAGCGGAGAATATACGCAGTATTTT.